Each of the 7 T cell receptor beta chains below was sequenced from the same sample in a study of T cell responses to AZD1222 COVID-19 vaccine. Assay: immunoSEQ multiplex PCR; the TCRdb copy retains only in-frame clones and omits some. Among approximately 70,000 clones listed, around 84% were seen once. Sequenced material: peripheral blood, taken on day 0 of AZD1222 vaccination. The receptors originated from an adult in good health.

The CDR3 loop is CASSSPATGLVTEAFF. As DNA, the CDR3 is TGTGCCAGCAGTTCCCCCGCGACAGGGTTGGTCACTGAAGCTTTCTTT. The V and J genes are TRBV27 and TRBJ1-1; the match to TRBD1 covers 7 bases. CDR1 is MNHEY, CDR2 SMNVEV, per germline (reference sequence). The CDR3 spans 16 residues. V lost 4 bases to trimming and J lost 4 bases; unmatched junction nucleotides: 12.

The chain recombines TRBV28 with TRBJ1-5; 9 bases fit TRBD1. The CDR3 extends over 16 amino acids. Germline V gives CDR1 MDHEN, CDR2 SYDVKM. J was trimmed by 4 bases and V by 2 bases; bases with no gene match: 6. Here the CDR3 reads CASSLGGTGLNQPQHF. As DNA, the CDR3 is TGTGCCAGCAGTTTAGGCGGGACAGGGTTGAATCAGCCCCAGCATTTT.

The rearrangement uses TRBV7-9 and TRBJ2-1; D is unclear. This CDR3 has 13 amino acids. V was pared by 5 bases and J by 5 bases, with 10 bases between. Germline CDR1 SEHNR, CDR2 FQNEAQ (reference sequence). The CDR3 DNA reads TGTGCCAGCAGCCCCCACCCTCACAATGAGCAGTTCTTC. It translates to CASSPHPHNEQFF.

This clone was counted once. The chain uses TRBV9 and TRBJ1-2; D not certain. V lost 5 bases and J 0 bases, leaving 5 bases between the germline ends. Germline loops: CDR1 SGDLS, CDR2 YYNGEE. This CDR3 contains 12 residues. CDR3 DNA sequence: TGTGCCAGCAGGTACCCTAACTATGGCTACACCTTC. Amino acid sequence: CASRYPNYGYTF.

The rearrangement joins TRBV28 to TRBJ1-1; the D gene is possibly TRBD1 (6 bases). V shed 6 bases and J shed 1 base, with 12 bases lying between them. The germline CDR1 and CDR2 sequences are MDHEN and SYDVKM. The CDR3 loop spans 14 amino acids. The CDR3 DNA reads as TGTGCCAGCAGAGTGGACAGTAAGAACACTGAAGCTTTCTTT. Translated, it gives CASRVDSKNTEAFF.

The gene calls are TRBV5-4 and TRBJ2-2; either TRBD1 or TRBD2 may supply D (5 bases each). The CDR3 sequence is 16 residues long. Trimming stripped 4 bases from V and 6 bases from J, with 19 bases between. Germline V gene data show CDR1 as SGHNT and CDR2 as YYREEE (reference sequence). The chain's CDR3 is CASSAGTATGAGELFF. CDR3 DNA sequence: TGTGCCAGCAGCGCCGGGACGGCGACCGGGGCCGGGGAGCTGTTTTTT.

The chain is built from TRBV6-6 and TRBJ1-5; the D is unclear. The length of the CDR3 is 15 residues. Germline V gene lookup returns CDR1 MNHNY and CDR2 SVGAGI (reference sequence). Trimming took 0 bases from V and 4 from J, leaving 10 bases between them. The CDR3 reads CASSYSVRINQPQHF. As DNA, the CDR3 is TGTGCCAGCAGTTACTCGGTACGGATAAATCAGCCCCAGCATTTT.